This T cell receptor (beta chain) was recovered during a study of response to subunit inactivated influenza vaccine. General study results and limits: Few additional T cells are recruited per seasonal influenza vaccination, authors suggested.

TCRdb re-called the RT-PCR reads with MiXCR, one entry per CDR3 protein. The sample holds roughly 650,000 distinct CDR3 sequences; approximately 14% are singletons and the top ten take roughly 7.2%. Per germline, CDR1 SQVTM and CDR2 ANQGSEA. The CDR3 loop spans 15 amino acids. With 4 bases clipped from V and 2 bases from J, the junction kept 10 bases outside the gene matches. This clonotype showed up just a few times. Its antigen is not known. Sequenced here: PBMCs from blood, sampled approximately 15 days before vaccination. The origin of this receptor is a man aged 45-65 years who received an inactivated influenza vaccine. The chain employs TRBV29-1 and TRBJ1-2; TRBD1 agrees at 7 bases. CDR3 bases: TGCAGCGTTGCTCCCTCGGGACAGCCAAACTATGGCTACACCTTC. Encoded protein: CSVAPSGQPNYGYTF.